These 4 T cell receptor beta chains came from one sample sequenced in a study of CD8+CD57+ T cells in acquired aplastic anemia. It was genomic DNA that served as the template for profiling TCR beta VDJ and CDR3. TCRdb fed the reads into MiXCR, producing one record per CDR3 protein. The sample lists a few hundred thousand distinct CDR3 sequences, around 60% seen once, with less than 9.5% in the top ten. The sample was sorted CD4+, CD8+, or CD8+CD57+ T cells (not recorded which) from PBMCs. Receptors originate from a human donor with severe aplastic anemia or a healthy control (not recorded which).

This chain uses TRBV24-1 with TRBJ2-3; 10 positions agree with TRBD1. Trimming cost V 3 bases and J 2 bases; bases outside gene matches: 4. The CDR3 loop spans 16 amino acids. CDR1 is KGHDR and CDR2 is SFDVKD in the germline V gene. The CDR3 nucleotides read TGTGCCACCAGTGATGGGGACAGGGGAAACACAGATACGCAGTATTTT. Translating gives CATSDGDRGNTDTQYF.

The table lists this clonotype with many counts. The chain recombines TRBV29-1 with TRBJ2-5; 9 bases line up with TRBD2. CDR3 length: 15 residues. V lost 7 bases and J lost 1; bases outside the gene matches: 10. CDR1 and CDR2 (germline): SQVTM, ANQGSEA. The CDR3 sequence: CSAREGTSSQETQYF. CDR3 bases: TGCAGCGCTAGAGAGGGGACTAGCAGCCAAGAGACCCAGTACTTC.

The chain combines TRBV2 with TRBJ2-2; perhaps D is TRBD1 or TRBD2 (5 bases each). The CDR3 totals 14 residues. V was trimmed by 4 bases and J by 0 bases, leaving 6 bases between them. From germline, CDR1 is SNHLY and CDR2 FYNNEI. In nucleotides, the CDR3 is TGTGCCAGCAGTGGGGGGACGAACACCGGGGAGCTGTTTTTT. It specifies CASSGGTNTGELFF.

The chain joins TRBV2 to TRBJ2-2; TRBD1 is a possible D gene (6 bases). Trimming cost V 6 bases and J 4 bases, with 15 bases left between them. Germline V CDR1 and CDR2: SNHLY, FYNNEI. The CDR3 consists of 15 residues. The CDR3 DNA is TGTGCCAGCAGAGACGGGACACTTGCCACCGGGGAGCTGTTTTTT. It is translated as CASRDGTLATGELFF. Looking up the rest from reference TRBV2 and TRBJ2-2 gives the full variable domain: EPEVTQTPSHQVTQMGQEVILRCVPISNHLYFYWYRQILGQKVEFLVSFYNNEISEKSEIFDDQFSVERPDGSNFTLKIRSTKLEDSAMYFCASRDGTLATGELFFGEGSRLTVL.